A single sample is the source of the 16 T cell receptor beta chains below, sequenced in a study of cytomegalovirus exposure and HLA in healthy donors. Use of 60 Vbeta and 13 Jbeta primers characterized the PCR. Libraries were prepared by immunoSEQ multiplex PCR; TCRdb keeps only in-frame clonotypes and omits some of them. The sample lists approximately 120,000 clones, under 85% seen once, with approximately 9.6% in the top ten. The sequenced sample was PBMCs. All receptors derive from a woman aged 50 to 60 in good health and CMV-seropositive.

The chain is built from TRBV10-3 and TRBJ2-3, with TRBD2 matching over 10 bases. CDR1 is ENHRY, CDR2 SYGVKD, per germline. V was clipped by 4 bases and J by 6 bases; unmatched bases: 4. The CDR3 covers 14 residues. DNA for the CDR3: TGTGCCATCAGTGGGCTAGCGGGGGCCGATACGCAGTATTTT. Protein sequence: CAISGLAGADTQYF.

This rearrangement joins TRBV30 to TRBJ1-6; 8 bases match TRBD1. Germline values: CDR1 GTSNPN, CDR2 SVGIG (reference sequence). The CDR3 has 15 amino acids. The junction had 9 bases not matched to a gene; V was cut back by 4 bases and J by 7 bases. This CDR3 is CAWTIGTGENSPLHF. DNA for the CDR3: TGTGCCTGGACCATAGGGACAGGAGAGAATTCACCCCTCCACTTT.

V gene TRBV19 combines with J gene TRBJ2-3, with a weak D call TRBD1 (6 bases). The V end was cut by 2 bases, the J end by 6 bases, with 15 bases between. There are 15 residues in the CDR3. Germline values: CDR1 LNHDA, CDR2 SQIVND (reference sequence). CDR3 nucleotides: TGTGCCAGTAGTATACAGGGCAGGGGATTTGATACGCAGTATTTT. It translates to CASSIQGRGFDTQYF. The whole variable domain, filled in from reference TRBV19 and TRBJ2-3, reads DGGITQSPKYLFRKEGQNVTLSCEQNLNHDAMYWYRQDPGQGLRLIYYSQIVNDFQKGDIAEGYSVSREKKESFPLTVTSAQKNPTAFYLCASSIQGRGFDTQYFGPGTRLTVL.

The chain recombines TRBV4-1 with TRBJ2-5; TRBD1 aligns across 7 bases. Germline V gene data show CDR1 as MGHRA and CDR2 as YSYEKL. Unmatched junction bases numbered 4, after V lost 1 base and J lost 5 bases. The CDR3 has 14 residues. For the CDR3, the DNA is TGCGCCAGCAGCCAAGGACAGGGATCCGAGACCCAGTACTTC. It specifies CASSQGQGSETQYF.

The rearrangement uses TRBV7-9 and TRBJ2-3; possibly TRBD2 for D (6 bases). Germline CDR1 is SEHNR and CDR2 is FQNEAQ (reference sequence). The CDR3 sequence is 15 residues long. V shed 5 bases and J shed 4 bases, with 16 bases lying between them. The CDR3 nucleotides are TGTGCCAGCAGCCCACTAGCACGGTCGGCAGATACGCAGTATTTT. It codes for CASSPLARSADTQYF.

The genes are TRBV27 and TRBJ2-1, with 9 bases aligning to TRBD2. Germline V CDR1 and CDR2: MNHEY, SMNVEV (reference sequence). V dropped 1 base and J dropped 8; count of bases not matched to a gene: 6. The CDR3 is 15 amino acids. CDR3 in DNA: TGTGCCAGCAGTTTATTTCCAGCGGGAGGCGATGAGCAGTTCTTC. It encodes CASSLFPAGGDEQFF.

V and J are TRBV29-1 and TRBJ2-7; 7 bases line up with TRBD1. The ends lost 6 bases at V and 6 bases at J; junction bases unmatched: 14. Germline V CDR1 and CDR2: SQVTM, ANQGSEA. CDR3 length equals 14 residues. CDR3 sequence reads: CSVNERGQGREQYF. DNA for the CDR3: TGCAGCGTAAATGAAAGGGGGCAGGGACGCGAGCAGTACTTC.

The rearrangement joins TRBV5-1 to TRBJ1-1; D unresolved. CDR1 SGHRS and CDR2 YFSETQ come from the germline V gene. Trimming pared 4 bases from V and 2 bases from J, leaving 9 bases between. This CDR3 comprises 13 residues. The CDR3 coding sequence is TGCGCCAGCAGCCAAACTCCAAACACTGAAGCTTTCTTT. It translates to CASSQTPNTEAFF.

V usage is TRBV7-9 and J usage is TRBJ2-2, with D possibly matching TRBD2 (6 bases). With 1 base removed from V and 3 bases from J, the gap between germline ends came to 15 bases. The CDR3 loop spans 17 amino acids. Germline assignment: CDR1 SEHNR and CDR2 FQNEAQ (reference sequence). DNA for the CDR3: TGTGCCAGCAGCTTAGACCCCAAGTGGAGGGACACCGGGGAGCTGTTTTTT. This translates into CASSLDPKWRDTGELFF.

The chain links TRBV2 to TRBJ2-3, with 13 nucleotides matching TRBD2. The V and J ends lost 6 bases and 4 bases, in that order; junction bases with no gene match: 7. Germline values: CDR1 SNHLY, CDR2 FYNNEI. This CDR3 is built from 16 residues. The CDR3, as DNA: TGTGCCAGCAGCTCCCAACTAGCGGGGGGGCCAGATACGCAGTATTTT. Translated, it gives CASSSQLAGGPDTQYF.

The chain is built from TRBV10-3 and TRBJ2-7; TRBD2 matches 7 bases. The CDR3 has 12 amino acids. V lost 10 bases and J lost 3; bases outside the gene matches: 6. Germline values: CDR1 ENHRY, CDR2 SYGVKD. The CDR3 loop is CATRGDLYEQYF. CDR3 nucleotide sequence: TGTGCCACCCGGGGGGACCTCTACGAGCAGTACTTC.

This clone was observed a single time. The rearrangement uses TRBV5-5 and TRBJ1-5, with 10 bases that match TRBD1. V was pared by 4 bases and J by 5 bases, with 6 bases of the junction left unmatched. Germline V lookup: CDR1 SGHKS, CDR2 YYEKEE (reference sequence). The CDR3 has 15 residues. The CDR3 nucleotides read TGTGCCAGCAGCAGGGCGACAGGGGGCGATCAGCCCCAGCATTTT. It translates to CASSRATGGDQPQHF.

The V and J genes are TRBV7-9 and TRBJ2-7, with TRBD2 matching over 7 bases. Unmatched junction bases numbered 5, after V lost 3 bases and J lost 6 bases. CDR3 length equals 13 residues. CDR1 is SEHNR, CDR2 FQNEAQ, per germline (reference sequence). The CDR3 region is CASSLAGASEQYF. The CDR3 DNA reads as TGTGCCAGCAGCTTGGCGGGAGCGAGCGAGCAGTACTTC.

The V gene is TRBV7-2, the J gene TRBJ2-7; weak D call: TRBD1 (6 bases). With 0 bases removed from V and 2 bases from J, the gap between germline ends came to 14 bases. Germline V gene lookup returns CDR1 SGHTA and CDR2 FQGNSA. The CDR3 is 16 amino acids. CDR3 amino acids: CASSLAPGAGAYEQYF. The CDR3 DNA reads TGTGCCAGCAGCTTAGCCCCAGGGGCTGGAGCCTACGAGCAGTACTTC.

The V and J genes are TRBV11-2 and TRBJ1-2, with TRBD1 matching over 8 bases. Germline V CDR1 and CDR2: SGHAT, FQNNGV. CDR3 size: 17 residues. Trimming cost V 1 base and J 2 bases; bases outside gene matches: 9. The CDR3 bases are TGTGCCAGCAGCTTAGGACTTCAGGGGGCGCGGAACTATGGCTACACCTTC. Encoded protein: CASSLGLQGARNYGYTF. The full variable domain, with the rest looked up from reference TRBV11-2 and TRBJ1-2, is EAGVAQSPRYKIIEKRQSVAFWCNPISGHATLYWYQQILGQGPKLLIQFQNNGVVDDSQLPKDRFSAERLKGVDSTLKIQPAKLEDSAVYLCASSLGLQGARNYGYTFGSGTRLTVV.

The chain recombines TRBV9 with TRBJ2-1, with a tentative D call TRBD2 (5 bases). V lost 0 bases and J 6 bases, leaving 13 bases between the germline ends. This CDR3 comprises 15 residues. In germline, CDR1 is SGDLS, CDR2 YYNGEE. CDR3 in DNA: TGTGCCAGCAGCGTAGGAGCGGAAACCTCCAATGAGCAGTTCTTC. It yields the protein CASSVGAETSNEQFF.